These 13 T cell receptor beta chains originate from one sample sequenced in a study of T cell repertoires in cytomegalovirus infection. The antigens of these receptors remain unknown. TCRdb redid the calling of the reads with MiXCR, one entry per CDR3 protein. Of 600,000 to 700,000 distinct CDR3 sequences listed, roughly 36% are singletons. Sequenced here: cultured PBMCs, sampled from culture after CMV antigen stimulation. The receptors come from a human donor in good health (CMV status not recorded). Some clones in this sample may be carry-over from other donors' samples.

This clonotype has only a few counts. Written as DNA, the CDR3 is TGTGCCAGCAGTCCCCGGACAGGCTCGGACACTGAAGCTTTCTTT. Its translation: CASSPRTGSDTEAFF. The rearrangement uses TRBV12-3 or TRBV12-4 and TRBJ1-1, with 7 positions matching TRBD1. The length of the CDR3 is 15 residues. V shed 5 bases, J shed 3 bases, and the junction held 9 bases outside the gene matches.

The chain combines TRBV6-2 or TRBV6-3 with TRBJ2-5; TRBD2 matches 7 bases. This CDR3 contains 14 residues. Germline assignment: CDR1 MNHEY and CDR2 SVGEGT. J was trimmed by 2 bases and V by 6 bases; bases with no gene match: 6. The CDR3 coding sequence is TGTGCCAGCAGACTCACTAGCGCACAAGAGACCCAGTACTTC. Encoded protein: CASRLTSAQETQYF.

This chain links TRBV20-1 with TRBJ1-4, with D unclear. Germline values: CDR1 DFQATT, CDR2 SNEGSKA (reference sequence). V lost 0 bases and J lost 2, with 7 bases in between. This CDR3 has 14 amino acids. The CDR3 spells CSARDTGTNEKLFF. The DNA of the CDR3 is TGCAGTGCTAGAGATACCGGGACTAATGAAAAACTGTTTTTT.

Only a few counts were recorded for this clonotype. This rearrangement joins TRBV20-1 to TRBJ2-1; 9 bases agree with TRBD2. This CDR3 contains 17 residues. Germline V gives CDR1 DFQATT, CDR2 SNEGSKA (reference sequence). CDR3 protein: CSAPGAHLAGHYNEQFF. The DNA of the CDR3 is TGCAGCGCGCCCGGCGCCCATCTAGCGGGGCACTACAATGAGCAGTTCTTC.

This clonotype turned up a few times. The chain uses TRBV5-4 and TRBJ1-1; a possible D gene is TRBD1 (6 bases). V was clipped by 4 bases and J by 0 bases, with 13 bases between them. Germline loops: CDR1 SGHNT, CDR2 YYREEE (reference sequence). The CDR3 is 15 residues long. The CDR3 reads CASSPPGDMNTEAFF. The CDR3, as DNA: TGTGCCAGCAGCCCACCCGGGGACATGAACACTGAAGCTTTCTTT.

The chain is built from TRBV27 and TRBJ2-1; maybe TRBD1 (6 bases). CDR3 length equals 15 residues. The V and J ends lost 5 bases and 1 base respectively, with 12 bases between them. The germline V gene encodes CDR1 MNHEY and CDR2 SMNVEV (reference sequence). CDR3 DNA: TGTGCCAGCAGTGACTCAGGGGCATCCTACAATGAGCAGTTCTTC. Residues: CASSDSGASYNEQFF.

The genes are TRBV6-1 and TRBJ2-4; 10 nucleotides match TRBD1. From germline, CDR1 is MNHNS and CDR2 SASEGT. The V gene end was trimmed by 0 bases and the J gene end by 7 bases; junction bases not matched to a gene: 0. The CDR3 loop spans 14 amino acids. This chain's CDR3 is CASSEATGGNIQYF. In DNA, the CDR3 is TGTGCCAGCAGTGAAGCGACAGGGGGCAACATTCAGTACTTC.

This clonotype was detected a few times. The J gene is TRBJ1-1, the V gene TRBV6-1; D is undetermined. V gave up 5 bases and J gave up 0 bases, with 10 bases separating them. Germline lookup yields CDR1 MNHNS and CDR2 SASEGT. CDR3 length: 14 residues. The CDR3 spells CASSSTRMNTEAFF. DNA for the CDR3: TGTGCCAGCAGTTCGACACGGATGAACACTGAAGCTTTCTTT.

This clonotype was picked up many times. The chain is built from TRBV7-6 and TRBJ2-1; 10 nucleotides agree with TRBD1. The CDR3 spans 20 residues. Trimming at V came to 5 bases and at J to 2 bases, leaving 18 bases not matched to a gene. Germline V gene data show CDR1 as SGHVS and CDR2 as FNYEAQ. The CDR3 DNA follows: TGTGCCAGCAGCCAACTCCGAGGGGACAGGGGTGGGTGGACCTACAATGAGCAGTTCTTC. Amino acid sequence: CASSQLRGDRGGWTYNEQFF.

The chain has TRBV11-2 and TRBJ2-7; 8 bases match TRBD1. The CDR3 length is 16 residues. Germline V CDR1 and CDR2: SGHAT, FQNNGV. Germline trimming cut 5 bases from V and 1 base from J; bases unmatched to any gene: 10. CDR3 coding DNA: TGTGCCAGCAGCCCGCCGACAGGGGTGATATCCTACGAGCAGTACTTC. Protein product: CASSPPTGVISYEQYF.

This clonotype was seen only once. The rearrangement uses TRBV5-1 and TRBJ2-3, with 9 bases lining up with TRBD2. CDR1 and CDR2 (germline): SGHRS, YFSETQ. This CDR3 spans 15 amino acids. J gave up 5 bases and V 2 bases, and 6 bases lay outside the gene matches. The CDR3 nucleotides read TGCGCCAGCAGCTTCAGCGGGGGGCAGGGAGATACGCAGTATTTT. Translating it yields CASSFSGGQGDTQYF.

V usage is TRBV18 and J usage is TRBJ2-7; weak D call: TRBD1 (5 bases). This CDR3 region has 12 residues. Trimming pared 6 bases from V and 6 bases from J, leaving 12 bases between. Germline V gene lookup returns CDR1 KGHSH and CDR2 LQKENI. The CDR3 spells CASSRDSFEQYF. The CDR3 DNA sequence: TGTGCCAGCTCCCGCGACAGCTTCGAGCAGTACTTC.

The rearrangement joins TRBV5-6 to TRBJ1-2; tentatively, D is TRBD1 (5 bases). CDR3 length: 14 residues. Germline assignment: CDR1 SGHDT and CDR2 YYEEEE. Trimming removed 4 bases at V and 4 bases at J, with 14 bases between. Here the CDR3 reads CASSEGRQLYGYTF. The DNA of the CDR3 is TGTGCCAGCAGCGAGGGACGACAACTCTATGGCTACACCTTC.